What follows are 6 T cell receptor beta chains derived from one specimen sequenced in a study of CD8 T cells in ankylosing spondylitis (dated by TCRdb to about 2017). Libraries came from 5' RACE. The data were produced on an Illumina HiSeq 2500. The public reads were run again by TCRdb, first through fastp at Q25 and then through MiXCR, and only productive beta chains were kept. Duplicate CDR3 protein sequences are folded into a single record with the most common DNA and genes. This sample gives 180,000 or so distinct CDR3 sequences in total; around 10% of them show up just once. Jointly, the top ten make up 29% of the sample. The specimen sequenced was blood, either unsorted or a sorted T cell fraction (not recorded which). All receptors derive from a male donor with ankylosing spondylitis or in good health (not recorded which).

This clonotype has ten or more counts. This chain connects TRBV3-1 to TRBJ2-7; D perhaps matches TRBD1 (5 bases). V was cut by 2 bases and J by 5 bases, with 7 bases left in between. The CDR3 totals 12 residues. In germline, CDR1 is LGHDT, CDR2 YNNKEL (reference sequence). As DNA, the CDR3 is TGTGCCAGCAGCCAAAGGGGAAACGAGCAGTACTTC. It is translated as CASSQRGNEQYF.

In its sample, this clonotype was seen many times. The gene calls are TRBV6-2 or TRBV6-3 and TRBJ2-2, with 9 nucleotides matching TRBD2. The CDR3 is made up of 15 amino acids. Germline CDR1 and CDR2: MNHEY and SVGEGT. The V gene end was trimmed by 6 bases and the J gene end by 4 bases; junction bases not matched to a gene: 6. Here the CDR3 reads CASSPGLAFTGELFF. The CDR3 DNA sequence: TGTGCCAGCAGCCCGGGACTAGCCTTCACCGGGGAGCTGTTTTTT.

Points on this clonotype: A much larger clone lies one base from this, so it may be a read error. J is TRBJ2-2 and V is TRBV3-1; 7 positions match TRBD2. The length of the CDR3 is 14 residues. The germline CDR1 and CDR2 sequences are LGHDT and YNNKEL (reference sequence). The CDR3 nucleotides are TGTACCAGCGGGACGGACACGAGGTCCGGGGAGCTGTTTTTT. As protein: CTSGTDTRSGELFF.

This clonotype was recorded many times. The chain employs TRBV20-1 and TRBJ2-7; no reliable D call. V was cut by 5 bases and J by 1 base, with 12 bases left in between. The CDR3 has 13 amino acids. Germline V gene sequence: CDR1 DFQATT, CDR2 SNEGSKA (reference sequence). The CDR3 loop is CSAASAVSYEQYF. The DNA for the CDR3 is TGCAGTGCTGCCTCGGCAGTTTCCTACGAGCAGTACTTC.

The V and J genes are TRBV12-3 or TRBV12-4 and TRBJ2-1; 14 nucleotides agree with TRBD2. This CDR3 has 15 residues. V was clipped by 5 bases and J by 9 bases; unmatched bases: 6. Here the CDR3 DNA reads TGTGCCAGCAGTCCGAGGGGGACTAGCGGGAGTGAGCAGTTCTTC. Translating gives CASSPRGTSGSEQFF.

The chain has TRBV28 and TRBJ1-6; D gene uncertain. The CDR3 length is 13 residues. CDR1 is MDHEN and CDR2 is SYDVKM in the germline V gene. V shed 5 bases and J shed 7 bases, with 9 bases lying between them. Here the CDR3 DNA reads TGTGCCAGCAGTACTCACAACAATTCACCCCTCCACTTT. Translating gives CASSTHNNSPLHF.